The subject of this entry is one T cell receptor beta chain. What it binds is unknown. This sample was included in a study of T cells in Graves' hyperthyroidism and ophthalmopathy. At the level of the study: Blood was drawn when the patient was first diagnosed and still untreated.

Template material for amplifying TCR beta CDR3 regions consisted of RNA transcripts. HTBI primers drove first-round RT-PCR of the TCR CDR3. From the multiplex PCR reads, TCRdb called clonotypes with MiXCR, one entry per CDR3 protein. This repertoire shows hundreds of thousands of distinct CDR3 sequences, around a sixth found once; its top ten account for 7.5% to 9%. Stable hyperthyroidism: no ophthalmopathy progression over 18 months of follow-up. The study, taken as a whole, reports: Ophthalmopathy got predicted by the model a median 6.5 months before its onset.

The V and J ends lost 0 bases and 2 bases, in that order; junction bases with no gene match: 4. The CDR3 covers 16 residues. Looked up from germline, CDR1 is SGHKS and CDR2 is YYEKEE (reference sequence). The receptor's source is a woman between 18 and 29 years old with Graves' hyperthyroidism. The chain is built from TRBV5-5 and TRBJ2-3; TRBD1 aligns across 9 bases. Sequencing was done on a sample of blood. The CDR3 loop reads CASSLDGTGTTDTQYF. As DNA, the CDR3 is TGTGCCAGCAGCTTGGACGGGACAGGGACCACAGATACGCAGTATTTT.